This TCR beta chain came from a study of T cells in Graves' hyperthyroidism and ophthalmopathy. After removal of 3 bases from V and 0 bases from J, the junction contained 13 bases not matched to a gene. The CDR3 loop spans 19 amino acids. Germline V CDR1 and CDR2: DFQATT, SNEGSKA (reference sequence). Regions amplified from RNA transcripts were the TCR beta CDR3 regions. Initially, a first-round RT-PCR of the TCR CDR3 employed the HTBI primer set. Each CDR3 protein is one row after TCRdb ran MiXCR on the multiplex PCR reads. Here the sample spans a few hundred thousand distinct CDR3 sequences, roughly a sixth being singletons.

The TCR was taken from a woman in her twenties or thirties with Graves' ophthalmopathy. The sample taken for sequencing was blood. The chain links TRBV20-1 to TRBJ2-7, with TRBD2 matching 14 bases. The CDR3 nucleotides read TGCAGTGCTAGGTCTGCCGGGACTAGCGGGAGCCGAAGCTCCTACGAGCAGTACTTC. Translated, it gives CSARSAGTSGSRSSYEQYF.